The 26 T cell receptor beta chains reported below all come from one sample, sequenced in a study of blood T cell repertoires in COVID-19. The method was immunoSEQ multiplex PCR; TCRdb's version includes in-frame clones alone and lacks a portion of them. The sample consists of 170,000 or so clones, approximately 86% of them appearing once. The sequenced sample was peripheral blood. All receptors come from a man aged 35 to 55 with active or convalescent COVID-19.

The chain is built from TRBV11-3 and TRBJ2-5; 7 nucleotides align to TRBD2. Germline V gene data show CDR1 as SGHNT and CDR2 as YENEEA. V lost 5 bases, J lost 5 bases, and 14 bases stayed unmatched. This CDR3 is built from 16 residues. The CDR3 spells CASSRDYLTSGETQYF. The DNA for the CDR3 is TGTGCCAGCAGCCGGGACTACCTCACCTCTGGGGAGACCCAGTACTTC. Drawing the rest from reference TRBV11-3 and TRBJ2-5, the complete variable domain is EAGVVQSPRYKIIEKKQPVAFWCNPISGHNTLYWYLQNLGQGPELLIRYENEEAVDDSQLPKDRFSAERLKGVDSTLKIQPAELGDSAVYLCASSRDYLTSGETQYFGPGTRLLVL.

The chain uses TRBV12-3 or TRBV12-4 and TRBJ1-1; D gene uncertain. This CDR3 has 11 amino acids. Trimming shortened V by 4 bases and J by 2 bases, and 2 bases separated the two germline ends. CDR3 region: CASSSNTEAFF. CDR3 in DNA: TGTGCCAGCAGTTCAAACACTGAAGCTTTCTTT.

The rearrangement uses TRBV5-6 and TRBJ2-1, with D perhaps TRBD1 (5 bases). The CDR3 length is 15 residues. Trimming removed 6 bases at V and 0 bases at J, with 13 bases between. The germline gives CDR1 SGHDT, CDR2 YYEEEE. CDR3 loop: CASTGTGSSYNEQFF. The CDR3 DNA sequence: TGTGCCAGCACCGGAACAGGAAGCTCCTACAATGAGCAGTTCTTC.

V gene TRBV5-1 combines with J gene TRBJ2-7, with 8 positions matching TRBD1. The CDR3 extends over 12 amino acids. Germline V gene lookup returns CDR1 SGHRS and CDR2 YFSETQ. V dropped 3 bases and J dropped 5; count of bases not matched to a gene: 1. The DNA of the CDR3 is TGCGCCAGCAGCTCACAGGGGGACGAGCAGTACTTC. Translation gives CASSSQGDEQYF.

The chain combines TRBV11-2 with TRBJ2-5; tentatively, D is TRBD1 (6 bases). The V gene lost 4 bases and the J gene lost 5 bases, with 20 bases spanning the gap. From germline, CDR1 is SGHAT and CDR2 FQNNGV. The CDR3 is 16 residues long. The CDR3 coding sequence is TGTGCCAGCAGCTGGCTTCAGGGGCAACAGTGGGAGACCCAGTACTTC. Translating gives CASSWLQGQQWETQYF.

The J gene is TRBJ1-3, the V gene TRBV6-5; D not resolved. Germline loops: CDR1 MNHEY, CDR2 SVGAGI. Trimming took 7 bases from V and 2 from J, leaving 9 bases between them. This CDR3 is 13 amino acids long. CDR3 amino acids: CASNSEAGNTIYF. The DNA of the CDR3 is TGTGCCAGCAACTCGGAGGCTGGAAACACCATATATTTT.

This clone was recorded a few times. DNA for the CDR3: TGTGCCAGCAGCTCGCGGAGCAGAGCGGACTATGGCTACACCTTC. Translated, it gives CASSSRSRADYGYTF. The chain combines TRBV11-2 with TRBJ1-2; no definite D call. Germline V CDR1 and CDR2: SGHAT, FQNNGV. V lost 4 bases to trimming and J lost 3 bases, with 15 bases between them. CDR3 length equals 15 residues.

V and J are TRBV11-3 and TRBJ1-5, with unresolved D. Germline V gene data show CDR1 as SGHNT and CDR2 as YENEEA. V lost 10 bases, J lost 5 bases, and 24 bases lay in between. The CDR3 is 16 residues long. CDR3 sequence reads: CATTPTSCLSYQPQHF. The DNA for the CDR3 is TGTGCCACCACACCCACCTCATGTCTCTCCTATCAGCCCCAGCATTTT.

V usage is TRBV28 and J usage is TRBJ1-1; D might be TRBD1 (5 bases). Between the trimmed V and J ends, which lost 7 bases and 3 bases, there was a span of 12 bases. Per germline, CDR1 MDHEN and CDR2 SYDVKM. The CDR3 spans 13 residues. The CDR3 loop is CASNIQEDTEAFF. In DNA form, the CDR3 reads TGTGCCAGCAATATACAGGAAGACACTGAAGCTTTCTTT.

CDR3 in DNA: TGCGCCAGCAGCTTCCAAGATCAGGGGGCCGGCAATGAGCAGTTCTTC. Protein sequence: CASSFQDQGAGNEQFF. This sequence joins TRBV5-1 and TRBJ2-1, with 8 bases identical to TRBD1. V lost 2 bases to trimming and J lost 6 bases; unmatched junction nucleotides: 10. The CDR3 length is 16 residues. Germline V CDR1 and CDR2: SGHRS, YFSETQ.

The J gene is TRBJ2-3, the V gene TRBV27; 15 nucleotides agree with TRBD2. This CDR3 is built from 16 residues. Germline CDR1 reads MNHEY; CDR2 reads SMNVEV (reference sequence). V lost 4 bases, J lost 7 bases, and 6 bases stayed unmatched. Here the CDR3 reads CASSSIGLAGGNTQYF. The DNA for the CDR3 is TGTGCCAGCAGTTCCATCGGACTAGCGGGGGGGAATACGCAGTATTTT.

The V and J genes are TRBV28 and TRBJ1-4; D unclear. Trimming stripped 8 bases from V and 0 bases from J, with 13 bases between. The CDR3 is 15 residues long. Germline lookup yields CDR1 MDHEN and CDR2 SYDVKM. The CDR3 DNA is TGTGCCAGCGCTCCTCCGAGTGCAACTAATGAAAAACTGTTTTTT. Residues: CASAPPSATNEKLFF.

The V gene is TRBV4-3, the J gene TRBJ2-2, with no clear D. Germline assignment: CDR1 LGHNA and CDR2 YSLEER. This CDR3 region has 18 residues. V shed 4 bases and J shed 5 bases, with 23 bases lying between them. The CDR3 spells CASSLDVTAVFGTGELFF. The CDR3 DNA sequence: TGCGCCAGCAGCCTCGACGTAACCGCGGTTTTTGGTACCGGGGAGCTGTTTTTT.

The chain recombines TRBV5-4 with TRBJ1-6, with 9 bases lining up with TRBD1. The ends lost 2 bases at V and 2 bases at J; junction bases unmatched: 5. The CDR3 has 17 residues. Germline V CDR1 and CDR2: SGHNT, YYREEE (reference sequence). The CDR3 protein is CASSLGGQGAYNSPLHF. In DNA form, the CDR3 reads TGTGCCAGCAGCTTAGGGGGACAGGGTGCCTATAATTCACCCCTCCACTTT.

This clone was seen a few times. This chain joins TRBV5-1 and TRBJ1-6; no firm D call. Between the trimmed V and J ends, which lost 4 bases and 7 bases, there was a span of 9 bases. This CDR3 has 13 amino acids. Germline CDR1 is SGHRS and CDR2 is YFSETQ. Here the CDR3 DNA reads TGCGCCAGCAGCCTCTACCTGAATTCACCCCTCCACTTT. It yields the protein CASSLYLNSPLHF.

Regarding this clone: Compared with germline, one end of the junction differs, possibly owing to a read error. This chain connects TRBV7-7 to TRBJ2-5; 9 bases fit TRBD1. The CDR3 loop spans 19 amino acids. The germline V gene encodes CDR1 SSHAT and CDR2 FNYEAQ (reference sequence). In nucleotides, the CDR3 is TGTGCTAGCAGCTCCGGGACAGGGTCGCGGGGAAACCTGAGGGAGACCCAGTACTTC. Its protein is CASSSGTGSRGNLRETQYF.

This rearrangement joins TRBV14 to TRBJ1-6; D gene uncertain. CDR3 length: 15 residues. Trimming took 2 bases from V and 7 from J, leaving 12 bases between them. Per the germline V gene, CDR1 is SGHDN and CDR2 is FVKESK. CDR3 amino acids: CASSQRAGANSPLHF. CDR3 nucleotide sequence: TGTGCCAGCAGCCAACGTGCGGGCGCGAATTCACCCCTCCACTTT. The full variable domain, rest sourced from reference TRBV14 and TRBJ1-6, is EAGVTQFPSHSVIEKGQTVTLRCDPISGHDNLYWYRRVMGKEIKFLLHFVKESKQDESGMPNNRFLAERTGGTYSTLKVQPAELEDSGVYFCASSQRAGANSPLHFGNGTRLTVT.

This chain uses TRBV5-6 with TRBJ2-3; 8 positions agree with TRBD2. The germline gives CDR1 SGHDT, CDR2 YYEEEE. V shed 0 bases and J 0 bases; nucleotides not matched to a gene: 12. This CDR3 comprises 19 residues. The CDR3 here is CASSLAAAGDPDSTDTQYF. DNA for the CDR3: TGTGCCAGCAGCTTGGCTGCAGCGGGGGACCCTGATAGCACAGATACGCAGTATTTT.

The CDR3 loop reads CASSESGPSWTAYNEQFF. The CDR3, as DNA: TGTGCCAGCAGTGAATCTGGGCCAAGTTGGACAGCCTACAATGAGCAGTTCTTC. The V and J genes are TRBV25-1 and TRBJ2-1; maybe TRBD1 (6 bases). Germline-derived CDR1 and CDR2 are MGHDK and SYGVNS. This CDR3 comprises 18 residues. V was trimmed by 1 base and J by 2 bases, leaving 18 bases between them. The full variable domain, its missing parts supplied by reference TRBV25-1 and TRBJ2-1, is EADIYQTPRYLVIGTGKKITLECSQTMGHDKMYWYQQDPGMELHLIHYSYGVNSTEKGDLSSESTVSRIRTEHFPLTLESARPSHTSQYLCASSESGPSWTAYNEQFFGPGTRLTVL.

Comments on this clone: The conserved phenylalanine or tryptophan is not found at the CDR3 terminus, so this likely reflects a read error. It is unclear where the CDR3 begins or ends on the DNA, so no DNA is shown, and the CDR3 is as TCRdb lists it. The gene calls are TRBV4-1 and TRBJ2-7; the table calls TRBD2, which could not be checked here. Ends included, the CDR3 has 13 residues. Germline V gene sequence: CDR1 MGHRA, CDR2 YSYEKL. The CDR3 loop reads CASSQETYGGLTL.

The chain couples TRBV4-1 to TRBJ2-7; D is unresolved. CDR3 size: 13 residues. Germline V gene data show CDR1 as MGHRA and CDR2 as YSYEKL. V shed 1 base and J shed 6 bases, with 10 bases lying between them. As DNA, the CDR3 is TGCGCCAGCAGCCAAGGAAGCGCTGGCGAGCAGTACTTC. Its translation: CASSQGSAGEQYF.

This clone was observed a handful of times. This chain uses TRBV9 with TRBJ2-1, with D possibly matching TRBD1 (6 bases). The ends were cut back, 0 bases at V and 5 bases at J, with 12 bases in the middle. The CDR3 consists of 15 residues. Germline V gene lookup returns CDR1 SGDLS and CDR2 YYNGEE. CDR3 sequence (DNA): TGTGCCAGCAGCGTAGGGACAGTAGTTGACAATGAGCAGTTCTTC. Protein: CASSVGTVVDNEQFF.

The J gene is TRBJ2-7, the V gene TRBV7-9; the D gene is possibly TRBD2 (5 bases). CDR1 and CDR2 from the germline V gene are SEHNR and FQNEAQ (reference sequence). The CDR3 loop spans 13 amino acids. V was trimmed by 1 base and J by 5 bases, leaving 9 bases between them. The CDR3 spells CASSLEASNEQYF. The CDR3 DNA is TGTGCCAGCAGCTTAGAGGCTAGCAACGAGCAGTACTTC. Based on the CDR3 plus reference TRBV7-9 and TRBJ2-7, the full variable domain is DTGVSQNPRHKITKRGQNVTFRCDPISEHNRLYWYRQTLGQGPEFLTYFQNEAQLEKSRLLSDRFSAERPKGSFSTLEIQRTEQGDSAMYLCASSLEASNEQYFGPGTRLTVT.

The rearrangement links TRBV5-3 to TRBJ2-2; 7 bases match TRBD1. TRBV5-3 is placed among ORFs of uncertain function. After removal of 8 bases from V and 6 bases from J, the junction contained 13 bases not matched to a gene. This CDR3 has 15 amino acids. The CDR3 here is CARTDQGVGAGELFF. CDR3 bases: TGTGCCAGGACTGACCAGGGGGTTGGTGCCGGGGAGCTGTTTTTT.

The table lists this clone with a few counts. The chain carries TRBV5-1 and TRBJ1-4; 7 bases line up with TRBD1. Looked up from germline, CDR1 is SGHRS and CDR2 is YFSETQ. V gave up 4 bases and J gave up 7 bases; unmatched junction bases: 13. The CDR3 totals 16 residues. CDR3 region: CASSPRDSGKSEKLFF. The CDR3 DNA is TGCGCCAGCAGCCCAAGGGACAGTGGTAAAAGTGAAAAACTGTTTTTT.

The chain recombines TRBV7-2 with TRBJ1-1; TRBD1 might be the D (6 bases). The CDR3 contains 13 residues. The V end lost 5 bases, the J end lost 2 bases, and 9 bases lay between the germline ends. The V gene's germline CDR1 is SGHTA and CDR2 FQGNSA. The CDR3 region has the DNA TGTGCCAGCAGCCAACAGGGAAACACTGAAGCTTTCTTT. Translating it yields CASSQQGNTEAFF.